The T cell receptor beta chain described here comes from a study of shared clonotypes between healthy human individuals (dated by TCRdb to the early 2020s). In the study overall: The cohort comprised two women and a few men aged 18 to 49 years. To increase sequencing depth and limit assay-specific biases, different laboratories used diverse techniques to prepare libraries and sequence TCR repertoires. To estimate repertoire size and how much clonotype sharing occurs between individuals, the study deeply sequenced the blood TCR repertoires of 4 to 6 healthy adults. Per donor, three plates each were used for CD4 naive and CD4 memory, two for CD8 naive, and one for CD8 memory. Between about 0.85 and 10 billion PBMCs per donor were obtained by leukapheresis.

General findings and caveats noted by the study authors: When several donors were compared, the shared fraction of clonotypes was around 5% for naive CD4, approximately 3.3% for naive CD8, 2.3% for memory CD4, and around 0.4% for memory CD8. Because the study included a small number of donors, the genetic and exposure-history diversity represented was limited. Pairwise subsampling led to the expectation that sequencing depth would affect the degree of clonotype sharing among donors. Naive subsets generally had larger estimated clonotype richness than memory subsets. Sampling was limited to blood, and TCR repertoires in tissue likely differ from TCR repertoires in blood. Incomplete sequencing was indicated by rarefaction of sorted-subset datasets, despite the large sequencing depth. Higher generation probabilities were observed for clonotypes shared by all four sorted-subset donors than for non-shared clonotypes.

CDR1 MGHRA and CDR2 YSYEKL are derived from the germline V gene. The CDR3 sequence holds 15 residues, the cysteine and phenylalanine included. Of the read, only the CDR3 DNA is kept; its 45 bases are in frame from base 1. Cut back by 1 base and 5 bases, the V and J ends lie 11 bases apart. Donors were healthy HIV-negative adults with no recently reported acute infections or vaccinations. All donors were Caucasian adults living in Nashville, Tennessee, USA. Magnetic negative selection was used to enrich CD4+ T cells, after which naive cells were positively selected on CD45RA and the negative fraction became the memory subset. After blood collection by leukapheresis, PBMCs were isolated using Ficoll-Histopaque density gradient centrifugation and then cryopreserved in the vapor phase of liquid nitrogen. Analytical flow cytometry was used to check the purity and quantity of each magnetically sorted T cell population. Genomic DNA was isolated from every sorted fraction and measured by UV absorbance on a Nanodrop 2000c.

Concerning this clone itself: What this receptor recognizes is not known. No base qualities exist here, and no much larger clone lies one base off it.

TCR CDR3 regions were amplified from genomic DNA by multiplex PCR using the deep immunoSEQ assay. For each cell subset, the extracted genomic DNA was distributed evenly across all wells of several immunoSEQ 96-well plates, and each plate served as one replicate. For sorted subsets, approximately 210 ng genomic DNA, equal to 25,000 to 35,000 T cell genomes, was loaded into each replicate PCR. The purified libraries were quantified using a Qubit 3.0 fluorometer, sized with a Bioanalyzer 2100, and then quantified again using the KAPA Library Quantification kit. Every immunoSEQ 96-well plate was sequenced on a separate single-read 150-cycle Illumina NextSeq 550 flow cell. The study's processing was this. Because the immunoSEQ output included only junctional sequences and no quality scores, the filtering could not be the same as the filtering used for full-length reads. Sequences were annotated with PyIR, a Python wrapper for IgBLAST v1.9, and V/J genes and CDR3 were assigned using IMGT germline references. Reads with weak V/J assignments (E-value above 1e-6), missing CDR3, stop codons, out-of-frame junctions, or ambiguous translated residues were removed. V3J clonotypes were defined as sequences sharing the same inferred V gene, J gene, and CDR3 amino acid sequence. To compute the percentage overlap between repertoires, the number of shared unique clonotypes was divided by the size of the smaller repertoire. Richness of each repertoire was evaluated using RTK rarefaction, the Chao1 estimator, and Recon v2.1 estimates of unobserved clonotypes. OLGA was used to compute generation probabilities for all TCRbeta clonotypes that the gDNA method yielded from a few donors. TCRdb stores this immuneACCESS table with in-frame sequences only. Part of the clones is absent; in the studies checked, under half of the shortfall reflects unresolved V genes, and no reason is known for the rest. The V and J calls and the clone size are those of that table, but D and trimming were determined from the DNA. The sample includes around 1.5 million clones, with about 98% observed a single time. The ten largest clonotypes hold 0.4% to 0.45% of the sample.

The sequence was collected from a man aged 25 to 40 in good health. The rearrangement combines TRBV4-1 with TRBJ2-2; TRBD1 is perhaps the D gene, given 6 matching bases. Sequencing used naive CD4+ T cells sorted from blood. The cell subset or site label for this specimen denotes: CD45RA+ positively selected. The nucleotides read TGCGCCAGCAGCCAAGTTGGCAGGGGTACCGGGGAGCTGTTTTTT. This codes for CASSQVGRGTGELFF.